Below are 21 T cell receptor beta chains sequenced from a single sample in a study of PD-1 blockade in classical Hodgkin lymphoma. After autologous stem cell transplantation all patients relapsed, and prior brentuximab vedotin exposure differed between cohorts. Assay used: immunoSEQ multiplex PCR; TCRdb lists only in-frame clones, some missing. The sample has about 23,000 clones, less than 85% seen once. The specimen was peripheral blood mononuclear cells (PBMCs), collected before the second cycle of nivolumab. These receptor sequences come from a human donor with classical Hodgkin lymphoma.

The chain has TRBV6-1 and TRBJ2-1, with D possibly TRBD2 on 5 matching bases. The germline V and J ends were trimmed by 4 bases and 11 bases, with 9 bases remaining between them. The CDR3 covers 11 residues. CDR1 and CDR2 (germline): MNHNS, SASEGT. This CDR3 is CASSAGEKQFF. In DNA form, the CDR3 reads TGTGCCAGCAGTGCCGGGGAAAAGCAGTTCTTC.

The rearrangement joins TRBV2 to TRBJ2-3; 8 nucleotides agree with TRBD2. CDR1 is SNHLY, CDR2 FYNNEI, per germline. With 7 bases clipped from V and 2 bases from J, the junction kept 5 bases outside the gene matches. The CDR3 covers 14 residues. CDR3 region: CASNRAGATDTQYF. CDR3 in DNA: TGTGCCAGCAATCGAGCGGGGGCCACAGATACGCAGTATTTT.

This chain connects TRBV10-3 to TRBJ2-2; 7 positions agree with TRBD2. The germline gives CDR1 ENHRY, CDR2 SYGVKD. The CDR3 contains 16 residues. The trim removed 10 bases at V and 0 bases at J, leaving 11 bases unmatched. The CDR3 region has the DNA TGTGCCACCGCCGGTACTAGCGAGACGAACACCGGGGAGCTGTTTTTT. Amino acid sequence: CATAGTSETNTGELFF.

The V call is TRBV14, the J call TRBJ1-4; D might be TRBD1 (5 bases). CDR3 length: 16 amino acids. Per the germline V gene, CDR1 is SGHDN and CDR2 is FVKESK. V was clipped by 3 bases and J by 4 bases, with 15 bases between them. The CDR3 reads CASSQKTGAFNEKLFF. CDR3 sequence (DNA): TGTGCCAGCAGCCAGAAGACCGGGGCCTTTAATGAAAAACTGTTTTTT.

This clone was observed a handful of times. The chain carries TRBV30 and TRBJ1-2, with TRBD1 identical over 7 bases. CDR1 GTSNPN and CDR2 SVGIG come from the germline V gene (reference sequence). This CDR3 is built from 12 residues. The junction had 4 bases not matched to a gene; V was cut back by 5 bases and J by 4 bases. The CDR3 sequence: CAWGGQTYGYTF. For the CDR3, the DNA is TGTGCCTGGGGGGGACAGACCTATGGCTACACCTTC.

This chain uses TRBV5-6 with TRBJ2-7; 7 nucleotides agree with TRBD2. With 2 bases clipped from V and 7 bases from J, the junction kept 15 bases outside the gene matches. CDR1 is SGHDT, CDR2 YYEEEE, per germline. The CDR3 runs to 16 residues. CDR3 nucleotides: TGTGCCAGCAGCTTCTTACTAGCGAGAGACGCCTGGGAGCAGTACTTC. Translation gives CASSFLLARDAWEQYF. Together with reference TRBV5-6 and TRBJ2-7, the CDR3 gives the full variable domain: DAGVTQSPTHLIKTRGQQVTLRCSPKSGHDTVSWYQQALGQGPQFIFQYYEEEERQRGNFPDRFSGHQFPNYSSELNVNALLLGDSALYLCASSFLLARDAWEQYFGPGTRLTVT.

This clone was detected only a few times. The CDR3 DNA reads TGTGCCAGCAGCCCGGACAATAGCAATCAGCCCCAGCATTTT. Translated: CASSPDNSNQPQHF. The V gene is TRBV6-5, the J gene TRBJ1-5, with TRBD1 as a possible D gene (5 bases). Germline values: CDR1 MNHEY, CDR2 SVGAGI. Trimming cost V 6 bases and J 0 bases, with 9 bases left between them. The CDR3 is made up of 14 amino acids.

This clone was recorded a few times. The V gene is TRBV6-6, the J gene TRBJ2-7; 8 nucleotides match TRBD2. V shed 6 bases, J shed 6 bases, and the junction held 10 bases outside the gene matches. Germline V lookup: CDR1 MNHNY, CDR2 SVGAGI (reference sequence). The CDR3 extends over 14 amino acids. CDR3 region: CASSPVGSGVEQYF. The CDR3 region has the DNA TGTGCCAGCAGCCCCGTTGGTAGCGGGGTCGAGCAGTACTTC.

The chain recombines TRBV29-1 with TRBJ2-7; 7 bases align to TRBD2. V dropped 0 bases and J dropped 7; count of bases not matched to a gene: 12. Germline-derived CDR1 and CDR2 are SQVTM and ANQGSEA. The CDR3 totals 15 residues. The CDR3 coding sequence is TGCAGCGTTGAAGACCCCCTTTGGAGGGAGGGGGAGCAGTACTTC. Encoded protein: CSVEDPLWREGEQYF.

The CDR3 sequence is CASSLRGLSPGGGYEQYF. DNA of the CDR3: TGTGCCAGCAGTTTAAGGGGACTCTCCCCCGGGGGGGGCTACGAGCAGTACTTC. V is TRBV28 and J is TRBJ2-7, with 8 bases lining up with TRBD2. The V and J ends lost 2 bases and 3 bases, in that order; junction bases with no gene match: 15. The CDR3 is 18 residues long. Germline CDR1 and CDR2: MDHEN and SYDVKM.

The V call is TRBV4-1, the J call TRBJ2-6; 7 nucleotides line up with TRBD2. V gave up 4 bases and J gave up 2 bases; unmatched junction bases: 5. The germline V gene has CDR1 MGHRA and CDR2 YSYEKL. The CDR3 covers 16 residues. The CDR3: CASSRGEGTGANVLTF. The CDR3 nucleotides are TGCGCCAGCAGCCGTGGGGAGGGTACTGGGGCCAACGTCCTGACTTTC.

This chain links TRBV4-2 with TRBJ1-1; a possible D gene is TRBD1 (5 bases). CDR1 LGHNA and CDR2 YNFKEQ come from the germline V gene. The CDR3 consists of 14 residues. V was cut by 0 bases and J by 7 bases, with 12 bases left in between. In DNA, the CDR3 is TGTGCCAGCAGCCAAGATTCGGGGCAGATTGAAGCTTTCTTT. This encodes CASSQDSGQIEAFF.

This sequence joins TRBV15 and TRBJ2-7, with no clear D. The germline CDR1 and CDR2 sequences are LNHNV and YYDKDF (reference sequence). With 0 bases removed from V and 12 bases from J, the gap between germline ends came to 12 bases. The CDR3 totals 12 residues. The CDR3 sequence: CATSRDRTPAYF. The CDR3 nucleotides read TGTGCCACCAGCAGAGACAGGACCCCGGCGTACTTC.

The chain couples TRBV6-6 to TRBJ2-5; D gene uncertain. The CDR3 sequence is 16 residues long. Germline V gives CDR1 MNHNY, CDR2 SVGAGI (reference sequence). V lost 6 bases to trimming and J lost 2 bases, with 19 bases between them. CDR3 sequence (DNA): TGTGCCAGCAGCCAACTCGACCGGAATCCTCAAGAGACCCAGTACTTC. Its translation is CASSQLDRNPQETQYF.

The chain employs TRBV19 and TRBJ2-7; 8 nucleotides agree with TRBD2. From germline, CDR1 is LNHDA and CDR2 SQIVND (reference sequence). The CDR3 consists of 14 residues. V dropped 8 bases and J dropped 6; count of bases not matched to a gene: 12. The CDR3 loop reads CASSQVAGGGEQYF. DNA for the CDR3: TGTGCCAGTTCCCAGGTGGCGGGAGGAGGCGAGCAGTACTTC.

J is TRBJ1-1 and V is TRBV9, with D uncertain. The CDR3 has 14 amino acids. The V end lost 0 bases, the J end lost 0 bases, and 6 bases lay between the germline ends. Germline assignment: CDR1 SGDLS and CDR2 YYNGEE. CDR3 sequence: CASSVGSMNTEAFF. In DNA, the CDR3 is TGTGCCAGCAGCGTAGGCTCAATGAACACTGAAGCTTTCTTT.

This clone was seen only a few times. The chain is built from TRBV19 and TRBJ1-1; 7 positions agree with TRBD1. There are 14 residues in the CDR3. V shed 4 bases, J shed 2 bases, and the junction held 4 bases outside the gene matches. The V gene's germline CDR1 is LNHDA and CDR2 SQIVND (reference sequence). The DNA of the CDR3 is TGTGCCAGTAGTAGAGGACAGGTTAACACTGAAGCTTTCTTT. Protein: CASSRGQVNTEAFF.

V and J are TRBV6-1 and TRBJ1-2, with TRBD1 as a possible D gene (6 bases). Between the trimmed V and J ends, which lost 6 bases and 2 bases, there was a span of 13 bases. The CDR3 loop spans 14 amino acids. Germline lookup yields CDR1 MNHNS and CDR2 SASEGT. The CDR3 here is CASSQNRANYGYTF. In DNA form, the CDR3 reads TGTGCCAGCAGCCAGAACAGGGCCAACTATGGCTACACCTTC.

This sequence joins TRBV28 and TRBJ2-3, with 7 bases fitting TRBD1. The V and J ends lost 7 bases and 0 bases, in that order; junction bases with no gene match: 10. This CDR3 is 16 amino acids long. CDR1 MDHEN and CDR2 SYDVKM come from the germline V gene. This chain's CDR3 is CASTLPTTGSTDTQYF. The CDR3 region has the DNA TGTGCCAGCACTCTTCCTACGACAGGGAGCACAGATACGCAGTATTTT. Complete variable domain (other parts from reference TRBV28 and TRBJ2-3): DVKVTQSSRYLVKRTGEKVFLECVQDMDHENMFWYRQDPGLGLRLIYFSYDVKMKEKGDIPEGYSVSREKKERFSLILESASTNQTSMYLCASTLPTTGSTDTQYFGPGTRLTVL.

The chain uses TRBV19 and TRBJ1-1, with a weak D call TRBD1 (5 bases). With 5 bases removed from V and 3 bases from J, the gap between germline ends came to 19 bases. This CDR3 is 16 amino acids long. Germline CDR1 reads LNHDA; CDR2 reads SQIVND (reference sequence). Here the CDR3 reads CASSPQRVGADTEAFF. In DNA, the CDR3 is TGTGCCAGTAGTCCGCAGAGGGTTGGGGCGGACACTGAAGCTTTCTTT. Using reference TRBV19 and TRBJ1-1 for the parts outside the CDR3, the full variable domain is DGGITQSPKYLFRKEGQNVTLSCEQNLNHDAMYWYRQDPGQGLRLIYYSQIVNDFQKGDIAEGYSVSREKKESFPLTVTSAQKNPTAFYLCASSPQRVGADTEAFFGQGTRLTVV.

V usage is TRBV6-6 and J usage is TRBJ1-4; D is uncertain. There are 12 residues in the CDR3. V was pared by 10 bases and J by 3 bases, with 9 bases between. CDR1 is MNHNY, CDR2 SVGAGI, per germline (reference sequence). The CDR3 here is CATTDPNEKLFF. CDR3 nucleotides: TGTGCCACCACAGACCCTAATGAAAAACTGTTTTTT.